This entry lists 27 T cell receptor beta chains sequenced from one sample in a study of blood T cell repertoires in COVID-19 (dated by TCRdb to about 2020). Library preparation used the immunoSEQ multiplex PCR assay. TCRdb took over this immuneACCESS table, retaining in-frame rearrangements with V and J assigned. Such tables are incomplete; in checked studies, under half of the missing clones stem from an unresolved V gene, and the remainder is unexplained. This sample is represented by about 310,000 clones; roughly nine tenths of them were singletons. The top ten constitute under 3.5% of the sample. The sequenced material came from peripheral blood. The receptor set was obtained from a woman under 40 with COVID-19, enrolled during active disease.

The rearrangement links TRBV11-2 to TRBJ1-6; 7 bases agree with TRBD1. Germline V CDR1 and CDR2: SGHAT, FQNNGV. The CDR3 extends over 15 amino acids. The junction had 6 bases not matched to a gene; V was cut back by 2 bases and J by 8 bases. The CDR3 nucleotides are TGTGCCAGCAGCTTACGACAGGGAGGCGATTCACCCCTCCACTTT. Encoded protein: CASSLRQGGDSPLHF.

V usage is TRBV20-1 and J usage is TRBJ1-5; 9 bases align to TRBD1. CDR1 is DFQATT, CDR2 SNEGSKA, per germline (reference sequence). The CDR3 loop spans 14 amino acids. The V gene end was trimmed by 3 bases and the J gene end by 7 bases; junction bases not matched to a gene: 7. DNA of the CDR3: TGCAGTGCTAGTTCGGACAGGGGAGGACAGCCCCAGCATTTT. Its protein product is CSASSDRGGQPQHF.

The genes are TRBV3-1 (or the pseudogene TRBV3-2) and TRBJ2-2, with 11 bases identical to TRBD1. The junction had 8 bases not matched to a gene; V was cut back by 4 bases and J by 1 base. This CDR3 region has 18 residues. Looked up from germline, CDR1 is LGHDT and CDR2 is YNNKEL (reference sequence). DNA of the CDR3: TGTGCCAGCAGCCCTCCCGGGACAGGGGGAAGGAACACCGGGGAGCTGTTTTTT. Translated, it gives CASSPPGTGGRNTGELFF.

The chain links TRBV6-1 to TRBJ2-5; D unclear. Trimming took off 3 bases at V and 5 bases at J, with 7 bases between the two ends. Per the germline V gene, CDR1 is MNHNS and CDR2 is SASEGT. The CDR3 spans 12 residues. The CDR3 sequence: CASSERWETQYF. The CDR3 DNA is TGTGCCAGCAGTGAGCGGTGGGAGACCCAGTACTTC.

This sequence joins TRBV28 and TRBJ1-5, with 9 nucleotides matching TRBD1. The CDR3 extends over 16 amino acids. The J segment lost 3 bases and the V segment lost 6 bases, leaving 9 bases of the junction unmatched. Germline V gene lookup returns CDR1 MDHEN and CDR2 SYDVKM. The chain's CDR3 is CASSLSGTGYNQPQHF. DNA of the CDR3: TGTGCCAGCAGCCTTAGCGGGACAGGGTACAATCAGCCCCAGCATTTT.

The genes are TRBV5-8 and TRBJ2-7, with TRBD2 matching 9 bases. Germline lookup yields CDR1 SGHTS and CDR2 YDEGEE. The CDR3 extends over 16 amino acids. Germline trimming cut 4 bases from V and 6 bases from J; bases unmatched to any gene: 14. The CDR3 reads CASSLPRLAGVAEQYF. Written as DNA, the CDR3 is TGTGCCAGCAGCCTGCCCCGATTAGCGGGAGTGGCCGAGCAGTACTTC.

The rearrangement uses TRBV30 and TRBJ2-7; D is uncertain. The CDR3 sequence is 12 residues long. Trimming shortened V by 2 bases and J by 13 bases, and 18 bases separated the two germline ends. Germline CDR1 is GTSNPN and CDR2 is SVGIG (reference sequence). CDR3 in DNA: TGTGCCTGGAGTCAGATACAGACCTGGCCATACTTC. Protein: CAWSQIQTWPYF.

In DNA, the CDR3 is TGCGCCAGCAGCTTGGGCGTCATGAACACTGAAGCTTTCTTT. Amino acid sequence: CASSLGVMNTEAFF. The gene calls are TRBV5-1 and TRBJ1-1, with D unclear. The V end was cut by 0 bases, the J end by 0 bases, with 6 bases between. The CDR3 spans 14 residues. Per germline, CDR1 SGHRS and CDR2 YFSETQ.

This clone was observed a handful of times. The CDR3 DNA reads as TGTGCCAGCAGTGAAGGGGGGGGTACCACTGAAGCTTTCTTT. This gives the protein CASSEGGGTTEAFF. The rearrangement links TRBV6-1 to TRBJ1-1, with TRBD1 as a possible D gene (5 bases). This CDR3 region has 14 residues. With 1 base removed from V and 4 bases from J, the gap between germline ends came to 10 bases. Germline V gives CDR1 MNHNS, CDR2 SASEGT.

The chain joins TRBV18 to TRBJ2-2; 8 bases agree with TRBD2. The CDR3 spans 19 residues. Trimming took 0 bases from V and 5 from J; bases not matched to a gene: 14. CDR1 and CDR2 (germline): KGHSH, LQKENI. CDR3 loop: CASSPPVRPGGSKTGELFF. CDR3 DNA: TGTGCCAGCTCACCACCGGTTCGACCGGGAGGGAGTAAAACCGGGGAGCTGTTTTTT.

CDR3 sequence (DNA): TGTGCCAGCCTAGGGGGCGACTATGGCTACACCTTC. Its protein is CASLGGDYGYTF. The J gene is TRBJ1-2, the V gene TRBV2; 7 bases line up with TRBD1. CDR1 is SNHLY, CDR2 FYNNEI, per germline. V shed 8 bases and J 3 bases; nucleotides not matched to a gene: 3. This CDR3 is 12 amino acids long. Combining the CDR3 with reference TRBV2 and TRBJ1-2 gives the whole variable domain EPEVTQTPSHQVTQMGQEVILRCVPISNHLYFYWYRQILGQKVEFLVSFYNNEISEKSEIFDDQFSVERPDGSNFTLKIRSTKLEDSAMYFCASLGGDYGYTFGSGTRLTVV.

V and J are TRBV7-9 and TRBJ1-2; 7 bases are shared with TRBD1. CDR3 size: 15 residues. Germline CDR1 is SEHNR and CDR2 is FQNEAQ (reference sequence). J lost 0 bases, V lost 5 bases, and 6 bases had no gene match. CDR3 in DNA: TGTGCCAGCAGCCCGGGACAGAACACTAACTATGGCTACACCTTC. Amino acids: CASSPGQNTNYGYTF.

The CDR3, as DNA: TGCAGCGCTACCAGGACTAGCGCGAACACCGGGGAGCTGTTTTTT. Its translation: CSATRTSANTGELFF. This sequence joins TRBV29-1 and TRBJ2-2, with 9 bases aligning to TRBD2. The V gene's germline CDR1 is SQVTM and CDR2 ANQGSEA. The CDR3 loop spans 15 amino acids. V trimming: 7 bases; J trimming: 0 bases; junction bases outside the gene matches: 6.

The table lists this clone with a count of one. The V and J genes are TRBV19 and TRBJ2-3, with TRBD1 as a possible D gene (6 bases). Per germline, CDR1 LNHDA and CDR2 SQIVND (reference sequence). Trimming left V 0 bases short and J 10 bases short, with 17 bases between. This CDR3 is 15 amino acids long. The CDR3 sequence: CASSIDGTIAVSQYF. The CDR3 nucleotides are TGTGCCAGTAGTATAGATGGGACAATCGCAGTATCGCAGTATTTT.

This chain uses TRBV7-9 with TRBJ2-3; 8 bases match TRBD1. This CDR3 comprises 18 residues. Per the germline V gene, CDR1 is SEHNR and CDR2 is FQNEAQ (reference sequence). J was trimmed by 3 bases and V by 5 bases; bases with no gene match: 16. CDR3 bases: TGTGCCAGCAGCCTCCAGACAGGGGACTTGCTTACGACAGATACGCAGTATTTT. Translating gives CASSLQTGDLLTTDTQYF.

This clone was detected only a few times. The chain uses TRBV18 and TRBJ1-1; D is undetermined. The CDR3 runs to 14 residues. The germline gives CDR1 KGHSH, CDR2 LQKENI. Trimming removed 0 bases from V and 1 base from J, with 6 bases in between. CDR3 protein: CASSPPEKNTEAFF. The CDR3 DNA sequence: TGTGCCAGCTCACCACCAGAGAAGAACACTGAAGCTTTCTTT. The full variable domain, completed using reference TRBV18 and TRBJ1-1, is NAGVMQNPRHLVRRRGQEARLRCSPMKGHSHVYWYRQLPEEGLKFMVYLQKENIIDESGMPKERFSAEFPKEGPSILRIQQVVRGDSAAYFCASSPPEKNTEAFFGQGTRLTVV.

The genes are TRBV5-6 and TRBJ1-1, with a tentative D call TRBD1 (5 bases). Looked up from germline, CDR1 is SGHDT and CDR2 is YYEEEE. The CDR3 runs 15 residues. Trimming pared 4 bases from V and 4 bases from J, leaving 17 bases between. CDR3 DNA: TGTGCCAGCAGCCCATACTTCCGGGGGAGCACTGAAGCTTTCTTT. Its protein product is CASSPYFRGSTEAFF. Full variable domain (outside the CDR3, taken from reference TRBV5-6 and TRBJ1-1): DAGVTQSPTHLIKTRGQQVTLRCSPKSGHDTVSWYQQALGQGPQFIFQYYEEEERQRGNFPDRFSGHQFPNYSSELNVNALLLGDSALYLCASSPYFRGSTEAFFGQGTRLTVV.

V is TRBV2 and J is TRBJ1-1, with D tentatively TRBD1 (6 bases). V was clipped by 5 bases and J by 6 bases, with 10 bases between them. Germline CDR1 SNHLY, CDR2 FYNNEI. The CDR3 loop spans 12 amino acids. CDR3: CASSYRVPEAFF. For the CDR3, the DNA is TGTGCCAGCAGTTACAGGGTTCCTGAAGCTTTCTTT.

The chain links TRBV19 to TRBJ2-3; maybe TRBD2 (5 bases). Germline-derived CDR1 and CDR2 are LNHDA and SQIVND (reference sequence). V was pared by 9 bases and J by 1 base, with 14 bases between. CDR3 length: 14 residues. The CDR3 DNA reads TGTGCCAGCGGAGTCGGGAAGGGCACAGATACGCAGTATTTT. Translated, it gives CASGVGKGTDTQYF.

The J gene is TRBJ2-5, the V gene TRBV5-1, with D perhaps TRBD1 (5 bases). The germline gives CDR1 SGHRS, CDR2 YFSETQ. The CDR3 length is 13 residues. Trimming took 4 bases from V and 5 from J, leaving 12 bases between them. CDR3 residues: CASSLTVGETQYF. The CDR3 coding sequence is TGCGCCAGCAGCCTGACAGTAGGGGAGACCCAGTACTTC.

The rearrangement links TRBV7-9 to TRBJ2-3; 12 positions agree with TRBD2. The trim removed 5 bases at V and 2 bases at J, leaving 5 bases unmatched. Germline loops: CDR1 SEHNR, CDR2 FQNEAQ (reference sequence). This CDR3 is built from 16 residues. CDR3 nucleotides: TGTGCCAGCAGCCCGGGACTAGCGGGCCTCACAGATACGCAGTATTTT. Encoded protein: CASSPGLAGLTDTQYF. The full variable domain, in which reference TRBV7-9 and TRBJ2-3 provide the parts outside the CDR3, is DTGVSQNPRHKITKRGQNVTFRCDPISEHNRLYWYRQTLGQGPEFLTYFQNEAQLEKSRLLSDRFSAERPKGSFSTLEIQRTEQGDSAMYLCASSPGLAGLTDTQYFGPGTRLTVL.

The chain links TRBV5-5 to TRBJ2-7, with a possible D match to TRBD2 (5 bases). Trimming took 8 bases from V and 4 from J, leaving 16 bases between them. This CDR3 region has 13 residues. Germline V CDR1 and CDR2: SGHKS, YYEKEE (reference sequence). The CDR3 DNA follows: TGTGCCAGTACCTTAGCCGGGATTTACGAGCAGTACTTC. Translation: CASTLAGIYEQYF. Filled out from reference TRBV5-5 and TRBJ2-7, the complete variable domain reads DAGVTQSPTHLIKTRGQQVTLRCSPISGHKSVSWYQQVLGQGPQFIFQYYEKEERGRGNFPDRFSARQFPNYSSELNVNALLLGDSALYLCASTLAGIYEQYFGPGTRLTVT.

The chain employs TRBV7-2 and TRBJ2-5, with D possibly TRBD1 on 6 matching bases. Trimming stripped 5 bases from V and 5 bases from J, with 12 bases between. The CDR3 covers 13 residues. Germline CDR1 is SGHTA and CDR2 is FQGNSA. In DNA form, the CDR3 reads TGTGCCAGCAGCGCCACAGGGATGGAGACCCAGTACTTC. Amino acid sequence: CASSATGMETQYF.

This rearrangement joins TRBV29-1 to TRBJ1-1; D ambiguous. CDR3 length: 15 amino acids. V lost 1 base to trimming and J lost 0 bases, with 12 bases between them. Germline V gene sequence: CDR1 SQVTM, CDR2 ANQGSEA. The CDR3 DNA sequence: TGCAGCGTTGAAGGTAGAGACGGGGTGAACACTGAAGCTTTCTTT. Translating it yields CSVEGRDGVNTEAFF.

The sample holds one count of this clone. The chain employs TRBV28 and TRBJ2-3, with D tentatively TRBD2 (5 bases). Germline V gene data show CDR1 as MDHEN and CDR2 as SYDVKM. V was trimmed by 3 bases and J by 0 bases, leaving 13 bases between them. The CDR3 contains 16 residues. CDR3 region: CASSLRVSPSTDTQYF. The CDR3 DNA is TGTGCCAGCAGTTTGAGGGTTTCGCCTAGCACAGATACGCAGTATTTT.

This clone was observed once. V gene TRBV5-8 combines with J gene TRBJ1-2, with TRBD1 matching 7 bases. Trimming took 1 base from V and 4 from J; bases not matched to a gene: 4. CDR3 length equals 14 residues. Germline V gene sequence: CDR1 SGHTS, CDR2 YDEGEE. This CDR3 reads CASSLRQGVYGYTF. The CDR3 DNA reads as TGTGCCAGCAGCTTGAGACAGGGAGTCTATGGCTACACCTTC. Drawing the rest from reference TRBV5-8 and TRBJ1-2, the complete variable domain is EAGVTQSPTHLIKTRGQQATLRCSPISGHTSVYWYQQALGLGLQFLLWYDEGEERNRGNFPPRFSGRQFPNYSSELNVNALELEDSALYLCASSLRQGVYGYTFGSGTRLTVV.

The J gene is TRBJ2-2, the V gene TRBV27; D is uncertain. The CDR3 length is 13 residues. Germline V gives CDR1 MNHEY, CDR2 SMNVEV (reference sequence). With 5 bases removed from V and 6 bases from J, the gap between germline ends came to 10 bases. CDR3 bases: TGTGCCAGCAGTCCCTCAGGCTCCGGGGAGCTGTTTTTT. This translates into CASSPSGSGELFF.